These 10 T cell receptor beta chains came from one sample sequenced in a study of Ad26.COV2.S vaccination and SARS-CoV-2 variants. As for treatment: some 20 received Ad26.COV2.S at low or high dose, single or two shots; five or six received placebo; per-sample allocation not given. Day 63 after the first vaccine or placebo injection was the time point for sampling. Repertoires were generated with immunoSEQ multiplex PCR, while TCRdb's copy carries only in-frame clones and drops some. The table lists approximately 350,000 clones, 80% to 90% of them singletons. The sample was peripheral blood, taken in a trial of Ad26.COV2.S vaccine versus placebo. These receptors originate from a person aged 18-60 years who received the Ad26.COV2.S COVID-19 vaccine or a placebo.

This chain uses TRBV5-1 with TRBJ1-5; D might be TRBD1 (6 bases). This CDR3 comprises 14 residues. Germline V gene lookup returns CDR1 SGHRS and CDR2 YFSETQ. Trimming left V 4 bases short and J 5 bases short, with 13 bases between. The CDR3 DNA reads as TGCGCCAGCAGCCCTGGGACATCCGATCAGCCCCAGCATTTT. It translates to CASSPGTSDQPQHF.

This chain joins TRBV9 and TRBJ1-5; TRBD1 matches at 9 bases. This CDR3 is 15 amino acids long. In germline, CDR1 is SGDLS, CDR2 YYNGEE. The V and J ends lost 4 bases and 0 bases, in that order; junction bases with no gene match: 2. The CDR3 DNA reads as TGTGCCAGCAGCCCGACAGGGGGTAGCAATCAGCCCCAGCATTTT. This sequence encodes CASSPTGGSNQPQHF.

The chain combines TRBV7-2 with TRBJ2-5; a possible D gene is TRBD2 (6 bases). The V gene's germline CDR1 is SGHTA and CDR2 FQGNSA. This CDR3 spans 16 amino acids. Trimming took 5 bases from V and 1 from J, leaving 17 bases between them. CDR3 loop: CASSPKTSPAQETQYF. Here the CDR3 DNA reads TGTGCCAGCAGCCCAAAAACTAGCCCGGCCCAAGAGACCCAGTACTTC.

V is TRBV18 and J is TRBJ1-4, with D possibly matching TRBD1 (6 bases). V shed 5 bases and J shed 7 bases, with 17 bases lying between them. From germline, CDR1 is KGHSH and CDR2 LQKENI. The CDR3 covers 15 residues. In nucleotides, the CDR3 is TGTGCCAGCTCAAGCGGGGCAGGGGAGATTGAAAAACTGTTTTTT. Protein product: CASSSGAGEIEKLFF.

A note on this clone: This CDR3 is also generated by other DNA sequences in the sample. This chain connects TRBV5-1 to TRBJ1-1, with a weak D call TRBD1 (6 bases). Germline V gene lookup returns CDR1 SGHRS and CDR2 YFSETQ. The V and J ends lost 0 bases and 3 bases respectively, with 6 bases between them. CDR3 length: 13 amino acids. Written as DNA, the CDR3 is TGCGCCAGCAGCTTGGCAGGGGACACTGAAGCTTTCTTT. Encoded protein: CASSLAGDTEAFF.

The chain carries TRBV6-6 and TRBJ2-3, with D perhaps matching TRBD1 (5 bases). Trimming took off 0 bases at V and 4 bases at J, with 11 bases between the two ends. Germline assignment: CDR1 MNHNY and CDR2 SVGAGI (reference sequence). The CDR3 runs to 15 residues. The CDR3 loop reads CASSYSRQGADTQYF. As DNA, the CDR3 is TGTGCCAGCAGTTACTCGAGGCAGGGCGCAGATACGCAGTATTTT.

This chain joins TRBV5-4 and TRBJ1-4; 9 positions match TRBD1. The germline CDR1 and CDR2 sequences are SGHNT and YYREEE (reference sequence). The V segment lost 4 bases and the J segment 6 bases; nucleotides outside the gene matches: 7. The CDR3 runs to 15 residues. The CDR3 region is CASSPNRGRDEKLFF. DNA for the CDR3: TGTGCCAGCAGCCCAAACAGGGGGCGTGATGAAAAACTGTTTTTT.

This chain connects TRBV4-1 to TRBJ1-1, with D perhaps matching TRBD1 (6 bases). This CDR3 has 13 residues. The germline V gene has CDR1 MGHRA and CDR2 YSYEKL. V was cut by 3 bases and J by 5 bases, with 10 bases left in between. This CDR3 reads CASSHVGATEAFF. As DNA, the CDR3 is TGCGCCAGCAGCCATGTGGGGGCGACTGAAGCTTTCTTT.

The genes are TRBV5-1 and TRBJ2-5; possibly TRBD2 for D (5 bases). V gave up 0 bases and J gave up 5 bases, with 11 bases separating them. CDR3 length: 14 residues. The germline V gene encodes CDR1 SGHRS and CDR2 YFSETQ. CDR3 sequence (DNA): TGCGCCAGCAGCTTGGACACTAGTTCCGAGACCCAGTACTTC. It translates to CASSLDTSSETQYF.

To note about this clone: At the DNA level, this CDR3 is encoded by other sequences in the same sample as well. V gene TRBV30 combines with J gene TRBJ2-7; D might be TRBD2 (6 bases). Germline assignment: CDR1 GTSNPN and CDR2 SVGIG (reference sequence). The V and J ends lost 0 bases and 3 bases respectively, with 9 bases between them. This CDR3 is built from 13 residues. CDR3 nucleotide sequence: TGTGCCTGGAGTGTAGCGGGCGGCTACGAGCAGTACTTC. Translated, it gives CAWSVAGGYEQYF.